The 14 T cell receptor beta chains listed next were all sequenced from one sample in a study of blood T cell repertoires in COVID-19. The repertoire was sequenced with immunoSEQ multiplex PCR; TCRdb's copy has only in-frame clones and lacks some. The sample includes more than 80,000 clones, 90% of them seen just once. Specimen: peripheral blood. The receptors derive from a man younger than 30 with COVID-19, enrolled during active disease.

The chain is built from TRBV10-3 and TRBJ1-1; a possible D gene is TRBD1 (6 bases). The V gene's germline CDR1 is ENHRY and CDR2 SYGVKD. CDR3 length: 15 amino acids. Trimming cost V 7 bases and J 3 bases, with 18 bases left between them. CDR3 nucleotides: TGTGCCATCAAAAATCAGGGGTGGGCGGACACTGAAGCTTTCTTT. Translation gives CAIKNQGWADTEAFF.

The table lists this clone with a count of one. This chain connects TRBV6-5 to TRBJ2-1, with 7 bases that match TRBD2. The CDR3 consists of 15 residues. CDR1 and CDR2 from the germline V gene are MNHEY and SVGAGI. V trimming: 4 bases; J trimming: 0 bases; junction bases outside the gene matches: 3. The CDR3 spells CASSSRTSSYNEQFF. The CDR3 DNA follows: TGTGCCAGCAGTTCCCGGACTAGCTCCTACAATGAGCAGTTCTTC.

CDR3 DNA sequence: TGTGCCAGCAGCCCCGGGACTCCAAACTCCTACGAGCAGTACTTC. It is translated as CASSPGTPNSYEQYF. The V and J genes are TRBV27 and TRBJ2-7; tentative D call: TRBD2 (6 bases). V was pared by 6 bases and J by 0 bases, with 15 bases between. Per the germline V gene, CDR1 is MNHEY and CDR2 is SMNVEV (reference sequence). The CDR3 has 15 residues.

This clone was counted only a few times. Germline is not matched at one junction end, which may reflect a read error. The chain is built from TRBV7-2 and TRBJ1-4, with 8 bases matching TRBD1. The germline CDR1 and CDR2 sequences are SGHTA and FQGNSA. This CDR3 is 14 amino acids long. The CDR3 nucleotides are TGTGCCAGCAGCCGTGGACAGGGAAATGAAAAACTGCTTTTT. This translates into CASSRGQGNEKLLF. The whole variable domain, filled in from reference TRBV7-2 and TRBJ1-4, reads GAGVSQSPSNKVTEKGKDVELRCDPISGHTALYWYRQSLGQGLEFLIYFQGNSAPDKSGLPSDRFSAERTGGSVSTLTIQRTQQEDSAVYLCASSRGQGNEKLLFGSGTQLSVL.

The chain has TRBV27 and TRBJ1-2, with D unresolved. This CDR3 has 14 amino acids. Per germline, CDR1 MNHEY and CDR2 SMNVEV (reference sequence). The germline V and J ends were trimmed by 5 bases and 8 bases, with 18 bases remaining between them. CDR3 sequence: CASSLVSGAGGYTF. The CDR3 nucleotides are TGTGCCAGCAGTCTTGTTTCTGGAGCCGGGGGCTACACCTTC.

The chain uses TRBV27 and TRBJ1-6, with TRBD1 matching 9 bases. The V gene's germline CDR1 is MNHEY and CDR2 SMNVEV (reference sequence). The CDR3 sequence is 20 residues long. V lost 5 bases and J lost 3; bases outside the gene matches: 17. The CDR3 is CASSLAPGQGRAFYNSPLHF. The CDR3 DNA follows: TGTGCCAGCAGTCTGGCTCCGGGACAGGGAAGGGCTTTCTATAATTCACCCCTCCACTTT.

This clone showed up just once. The gene calls are TRBV7-6 and TRBJ2-3, with TRBD2 matching over 10 bases. The CDR3 extends over 16 amino acids. The V gene's germline CDR1 is SGHVS and CDR2 FNYEAQ. V shed 4 bases, J shed 0 bases, and the junction held 4 bases outside the gene matches. The CDR3 DNA follows: TGTGCCAGCAGCTCCCTGACTAGCGGGAGCACAGATACGCAGTATTTT. Its translation is CASSSLTSGSTDTQYF.

J is TRBJ1-1 and V is TRBV12-3 or TRBV12-4; D gene unclear. This CDR3 contains 13 residues. The V end was cut by 2 bases, the J end by 6 bases, with 10 bases between. CDR3 amino acids: CASSLSAEAEAFF. The CDR3, as DNA: TGTGCCAGCAGTTTAAGTGCGGAGGCTGAAGCTTTCTTT.

CDR3 nucleotides: TGTGCCAGTAGTATAGATTCAGGACACGACGAGCAGTACTTC. It is translated as CASSIDSGHDEQYF. This rearrangement joins TRBV19 to TRBJ2-7; a possible D gene is TRBD1 (5 bases). Trimming cost V 0 bases and J 5 bases, with 11 bases left between them. Germline V lookup: CDR1 LNHDA, CDR2 SQIVND (reference sequence). The CDR3 length is 14 residues.

The chain employs TRBV6-5 and TRBJ1-5; 7 positions agree with TRBD1. V lost 3 bases, J lost 6 bases, and 5 bases stayed unmatched. The CDR3 has 14 residues. CDR1 and CDR2 from the germline V gene are MNHEY and SVGAGI. The CDR3 sequence is CASSYTGAGQPQHF. Written as DNA, the CDR3 is TGTGCCAGCAGTTATACAGGGGCCGGTCAGCCCCAGCATTTT.

The V gene is TRBV4-3, the J gene TRBJ1-1; possible D gene TRBD1, 5 bases. V lost 0 bases, J lost 5 bases, and 13 bases lay in between. This CDR3 is 15 amino acids long. The V gene's germline CDR1 is LGHNA and CDR2 YSLEER. The CDR3 protein is CASSQDRGGWTEAFF. CDR3 sequence (DNA): TGCGCCAGCAGCCAAGATCGCGGGGGATGGACTGAAGCTTTCTTT.

The rearrangement links TRBV6-1 to TRBJ2-7; TRBD2 aligns across 14 bases. Germline V gives CDR1 MNHNS, CDR2 SASEGT. The ends lost 2 bases at V and 5 bases at J; junction bases unmatched: 5. The CDR3 runs to 16 residues. The CDR3 is CASSELGLAGEDEQYF. Written as DNA, the CDR3 is TGTGCCAGCAGTGAATTGGGACTAGCGGGAGAGGACGAGCAGTACTTC.

The rearrangement links TRBV19 to TRBJ2-7, with a possible D match to TRBD2 (7 bases). V lost 3 bases and J lost 2, with 11 bases in between. The CDR3 is made up of 14 amino acids. Germline V gene data show CDR1 as LNHDA and CDR2 as SQIVND (reference sequence). As DNA, the CDR3 is TGTGCCAGTAGTATCGGGGGGCCTCCCTACGAGCAGTACTTC. As protein: CASSIGGPPYEQYF.

J is TRBJ2-7 and V is TRBV13; perhaps TRBD1 as D (7 bases). This CDR3 spans 13 amino acids. Germline CDR1 is PRHDT and CDR2 is FYEKMQ (reference sequence). Trimming stripped 5 bases from V and 6 bases from J, with 14 bases between. The CDR3 loop reads CASSNRQGGEQYF. The CDR3 nucleotides read TGTGCCAGCAGCAACCGACAGGGAGGCGAGCAGTACTTC.